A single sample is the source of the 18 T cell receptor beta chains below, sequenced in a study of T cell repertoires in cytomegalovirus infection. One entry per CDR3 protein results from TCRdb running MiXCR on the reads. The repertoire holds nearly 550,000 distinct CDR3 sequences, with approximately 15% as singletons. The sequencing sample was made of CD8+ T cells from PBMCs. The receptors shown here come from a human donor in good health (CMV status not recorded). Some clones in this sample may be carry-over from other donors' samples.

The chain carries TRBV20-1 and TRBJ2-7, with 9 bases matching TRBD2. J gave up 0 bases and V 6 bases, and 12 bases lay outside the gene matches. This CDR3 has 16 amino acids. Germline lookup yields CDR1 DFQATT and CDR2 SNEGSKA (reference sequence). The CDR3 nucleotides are TGCAGTGCCCCTAACCCGGTGACTAGCGGCTCCTACGAGCAGTACTTC. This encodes CSAPNPVTSGSYEQYF.

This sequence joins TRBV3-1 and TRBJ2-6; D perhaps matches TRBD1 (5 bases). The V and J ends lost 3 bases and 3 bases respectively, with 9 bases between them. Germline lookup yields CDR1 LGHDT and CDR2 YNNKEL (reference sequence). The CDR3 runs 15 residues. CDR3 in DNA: TGTGCCAGCAGCCACAGGGCCGTTGGGGCCAACGTCCTGACTTTC. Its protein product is CASSHRAVGANVLTF.

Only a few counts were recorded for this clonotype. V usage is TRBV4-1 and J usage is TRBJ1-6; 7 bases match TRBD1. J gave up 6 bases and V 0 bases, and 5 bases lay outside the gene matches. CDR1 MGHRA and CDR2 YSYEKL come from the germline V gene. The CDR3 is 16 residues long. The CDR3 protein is CASSQDQTGSNSPLHF. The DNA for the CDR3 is TGCGCCAGCAGCCAAGATCAGACAGGGTCTAATTCACCCCTCCACTTT.

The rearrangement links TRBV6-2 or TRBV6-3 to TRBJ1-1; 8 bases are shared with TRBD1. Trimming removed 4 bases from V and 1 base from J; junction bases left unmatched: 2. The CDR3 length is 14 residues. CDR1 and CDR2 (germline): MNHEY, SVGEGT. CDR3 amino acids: CASSWGQENTEAFF. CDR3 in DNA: TGTGCCAGCAGTTGGGGACAGGAGAACACTGAAGCTTTCTTT.

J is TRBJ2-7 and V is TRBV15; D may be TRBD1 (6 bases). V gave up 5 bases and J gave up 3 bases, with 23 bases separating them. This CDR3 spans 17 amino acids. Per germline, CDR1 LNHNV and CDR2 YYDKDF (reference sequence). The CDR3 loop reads CATSRADTDRPLYEQYF. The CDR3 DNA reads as TGTGCCACCAGCCGAGCAGATACGGACAGACCCCTCTACGAGCAGTACTTC.

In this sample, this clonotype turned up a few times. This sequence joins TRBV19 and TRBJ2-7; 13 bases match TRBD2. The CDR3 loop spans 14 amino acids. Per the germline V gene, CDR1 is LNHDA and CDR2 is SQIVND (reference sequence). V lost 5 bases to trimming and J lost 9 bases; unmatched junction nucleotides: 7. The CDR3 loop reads CASSRWTSGSRQYF. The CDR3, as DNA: TGTGCCAGTAGTCGATGGACTAGCGGGAGCCGGCAGTACTTC. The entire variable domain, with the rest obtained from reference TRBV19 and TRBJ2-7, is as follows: DGGITQSPKYLFRKEGQNVTLSCEQNLNHDAMYWYRQDPGQGLRLIYYSQIVNDFQKGDIAEGYSVSREKKESFPLTVTSAQKNPTAFYLCASSRWTSGSRQYFGPGTRLTVT.

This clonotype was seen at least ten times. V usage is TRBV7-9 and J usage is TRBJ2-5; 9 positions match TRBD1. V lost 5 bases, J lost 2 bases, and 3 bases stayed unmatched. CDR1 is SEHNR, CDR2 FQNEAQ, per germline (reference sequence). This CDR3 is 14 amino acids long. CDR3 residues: CASSQDRGQETQYF. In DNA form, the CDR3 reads TGTGCCAGCAGCCAGGACAGGGGTCAAGAGACCCAGTACTTC.

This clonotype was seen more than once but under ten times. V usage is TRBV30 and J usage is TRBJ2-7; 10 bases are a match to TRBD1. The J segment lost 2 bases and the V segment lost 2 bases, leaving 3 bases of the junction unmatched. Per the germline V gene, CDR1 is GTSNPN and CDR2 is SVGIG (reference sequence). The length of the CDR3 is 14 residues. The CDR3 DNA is TGTGCCTGGAGTTCCGGGACAGGGGCCTACGAGCAGTACTTC. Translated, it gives CAWSSGTGAYEQYF.

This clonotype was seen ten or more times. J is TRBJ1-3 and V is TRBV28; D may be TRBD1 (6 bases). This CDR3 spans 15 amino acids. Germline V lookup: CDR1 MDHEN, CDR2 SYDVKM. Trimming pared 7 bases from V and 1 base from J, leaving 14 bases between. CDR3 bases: TGTGCCAGCACCCTCAGGGGAACTTCTGGAAACACCATATATTTT. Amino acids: CASTLRGTSGNTIYF.

As DNA, the CDR3 is TGCAGTGCTAGTTGGGGGGAACGGTCCTACGAGCAGTACTTC. Protein product: CSASWGERSYEQYF. J is TRBJ2-7 and V is TRBV20-1, with D perhaps TRBD2 (6 bases). Germline V lookup: CDR1 DFQATT, CDR2 SNEGSKA (reference sequence). V was pared by 3 bases and J by 1 base, with 13 bases between. There are 14 residues in the CDR3.

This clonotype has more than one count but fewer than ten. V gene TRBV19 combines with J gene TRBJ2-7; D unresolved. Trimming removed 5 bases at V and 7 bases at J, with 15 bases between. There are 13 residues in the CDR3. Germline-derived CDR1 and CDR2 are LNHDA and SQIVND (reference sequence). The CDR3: CASSLKDPLEQYF. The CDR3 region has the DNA TGTGCCAGTAGTTTAAAGGATCCCCTGGAGCAGTACTTC.

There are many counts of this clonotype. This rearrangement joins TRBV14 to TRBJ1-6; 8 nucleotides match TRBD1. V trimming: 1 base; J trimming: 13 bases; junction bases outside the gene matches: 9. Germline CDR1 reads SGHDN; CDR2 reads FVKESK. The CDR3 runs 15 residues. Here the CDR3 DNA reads TGTGCCAGCAGCCAAGGCCCCTGGACAGGGACTCCCCTCCACTTT. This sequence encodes CASSQGPWTGTPLHF.

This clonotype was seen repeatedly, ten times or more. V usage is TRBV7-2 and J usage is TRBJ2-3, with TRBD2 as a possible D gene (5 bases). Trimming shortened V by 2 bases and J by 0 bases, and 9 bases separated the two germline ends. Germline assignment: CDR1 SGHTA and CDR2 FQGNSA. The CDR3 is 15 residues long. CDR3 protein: CASSLLSGSTDTQYF. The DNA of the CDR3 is TGTGCCAGCAGCTTACTAAGCGGTAGCACAGATACGCAGTATTTT.

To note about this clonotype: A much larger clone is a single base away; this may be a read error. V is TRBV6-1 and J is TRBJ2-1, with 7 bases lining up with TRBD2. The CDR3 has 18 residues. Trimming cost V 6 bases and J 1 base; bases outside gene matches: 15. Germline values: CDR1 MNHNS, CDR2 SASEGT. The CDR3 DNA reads TGTGCCAGCAGCCATCTGGGGGTAGCGGGTGCATCCTACAATGAGCAGTTCTTC. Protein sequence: CASSHLGVAGASYNEQFF.

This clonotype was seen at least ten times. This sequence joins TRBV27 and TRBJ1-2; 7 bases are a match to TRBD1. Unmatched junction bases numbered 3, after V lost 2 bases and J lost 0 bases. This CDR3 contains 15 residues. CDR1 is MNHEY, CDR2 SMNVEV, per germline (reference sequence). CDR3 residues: CASSLGTGANYGYTF. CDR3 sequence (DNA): TGTGCCAGCAGTTTAGGAACAGGGGCTAACTATGGCTACACCTTC.

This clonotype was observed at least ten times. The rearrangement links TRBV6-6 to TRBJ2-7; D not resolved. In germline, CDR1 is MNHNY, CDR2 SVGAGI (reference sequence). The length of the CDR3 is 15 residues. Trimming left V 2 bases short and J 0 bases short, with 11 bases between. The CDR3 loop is CASSYGRTDSYEQYF. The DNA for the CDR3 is TGTGCCAGCAGTTACGGACGGACGGACTCCTACGAGCAGTACTTC.

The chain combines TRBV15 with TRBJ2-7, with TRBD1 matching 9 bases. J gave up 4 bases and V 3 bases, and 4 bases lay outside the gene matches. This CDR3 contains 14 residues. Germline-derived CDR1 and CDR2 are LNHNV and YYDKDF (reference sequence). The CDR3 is CATSSRDRVYEQYF. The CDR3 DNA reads TGTGCCACCAGCAGCCGGGACAGGGTATACGAGCAGTACTTC.

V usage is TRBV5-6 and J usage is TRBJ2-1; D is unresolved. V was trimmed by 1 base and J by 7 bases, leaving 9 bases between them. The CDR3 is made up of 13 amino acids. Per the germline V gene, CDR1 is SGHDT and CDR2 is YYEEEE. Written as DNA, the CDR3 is TGTGCCAGCAGCTTGAATAGGTGGAATGAGCAGTTCTTC. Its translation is CASSLNRWNEQFF. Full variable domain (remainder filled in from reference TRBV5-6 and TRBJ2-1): DAGVTQSPTHLIKTRGQQVTLRCSPKSGHDTVSWYQQALGQGPQFIFQYYEEEERQRGNFPDRFSGHQFPNYSSELNVNALLLGDSALYLCASSLNRWNEQFFGPGTRLTVL.